The following is a TCR beta chain sequence with its context. The clone's antigen remains unknown. It may be a read error: a sequence one base away is much more abundant. To prepare the library, 5' RACE was applied. The instrument was an Illumina HiSeq 2500. A second PCR of roughly 7 to 12 cycles was run with a J-beta primer mix and a sample-barcoded 5' primer. Each TCR beta cDNA molecule received a unique molecular identifier from a template-switch 5' adaptor carrying 12 random nucleotides. At least 2.5 million CDR3-containing paired-end reads were obtained from each sample. The Mint cDNA synthesis kit, primed by a TRBC-specific oligonucleotide, was used to synthesize first-strand cDNA from all RNA. All cDNA was treated with uracil-DNA glycosylase and then went through a first 18-cycle PCR with the universal primers M1SS and BC2_uni_R. The authors' pipeline ran thus. For normalization, 1 million high-quality reads were randomly selected from each sample, with every read carrying a distinct molecular identifier. Reads sharing molecular identifiers were discarded rather than binned into consensus sequences. MiTCR, with a Q25 quality threshold and the strictest error-elimination algorithm, was used for CDR3 identification, clonotype clustering and error correction. A nonparametric unseen species model with Euler transformation was used to estimate lower-bound total TCR beta diversity. TCRdb redid the processing of the public reads, applying fastp at Q25 and MiXCR, and retained in-frame beta chains. Under each unique CDR3 protein, matching rows form one entry showing the most common genes and DNA. TCRdb assigned the V and J calls; the authors' analysis was not used. Recorded for this sample are hundreds of thousands of distinct CDR3 sequences; roughly three fifths of them occurred a single time. Of the sample, 20% to 30% falls within the top ten clones.

The data were taken from a study of blood T cells in healthy people across ages (dated by TCRdb to the mid-2010s). Background for the entire study: In model experiments, template switching captured roughly one uniquely barcoded TCR beta cDNA molecule for every two T cells. To track age-related changes in TCR beta repertoire diversity, the study relied on deep sequencing normalized with unique cDNA molecular identifiers. The donors were divided into four age groups: young (average around 16 years), middle-aged (approximately 39), aged (approximately 62) and long-lived (nearly 85). To avoid experimental bias, donors of different ages were distributed randomly across sequencing lanes. For two donors (one aged 18 to 29 and one aged 80 or older), the study analyzed two additional independent replicas of 1 million unique cDNA reads from the same blood draw.

The 39 donors, aged roughly 6 to 100 years, were systemically healthy Caucasian individuals from Russia. Each donor gave 8 to 10 milliliters of peripheral blood, drawn into EDTA-treated Vacutainer tubes. Ficoll-Paque density-gradient centrifugation was used to isolate PBMCs, with at least 6 million per sample. Trizol reagent was used to extract total RNA from the PBMCs, yielding at least 5 micrograms per sample. For every donor, flow cytometry on a PBMC aliquot measured the percentage of naive CD45RAhigh/CD27high T cells. The CDR3 measures 14 amino acids from cysteine to phenylalanine. Only CDR3 DNA remains: 42 bases, in frame from the first base. CDR1 MDHEN and CDR2 SYDVKM were looked up in the germline V gene. The full study reports these points: As age increased, observed TCR beta diversity per million T cells dropped in a roughly linear way, and a significant reduction was already evident by age 40. Compared with the aged group, the long-lived group had more naive CD4+ T cells, fewer expanded clones and increased TCR diversity, suggesting age selection. The CMV infection status of donors was not known, potentially confounding age-related changes in expanded clonotypes. Estimates of total diversity based on one million sequenced T cells were considered lower bounds and underestimates. Since profiling was done on bulk unsorted PBMCs, naive and antigen-experienced compartments could not be conclusively compared. A strong correlation was found between observed TCR beta diversity and the percentage of naive T cells measured by flow cytometry.

Sequencing was done on a sample of blood. This TCR came from a man aged 40-49 years in good health. The sequence joins TRBV28 to TRBJ2-7; no D gene is confidently identified. The DNA is as follows: TGTGCCAGCACCCAAGACGCCCTATACTACGGGCAGTACTTC. Its protein product is CASTQDALYYGQYF. The reference TRBV28 and TRBJ2-7 proteins fill in what lies around the CDR3, so the full variable domain reads DVKVTQSSRYLVKRTGEKVFLECVQDMDHENMFWYRQDPGLGLRLIYFSYDVKMKEKGDIPEGYSVSREKKERFSLILESASTNQTSMYLCASTQDALYYGQYFGPGTRLTVT.